These T cell receptor beta chains were read from a single sample in a study of blood T cell repertoires in COVID-19. Data came from immunoSEQ multiplex PCR; TCRdb stores just in-frame clones and leaves some out. The data hold 190,000 or so clones, with around 80% observed a single time. Source material: peripheral blood. The origin of the receptors is a middle-aged man with active or convalescent COVID-19. Each CDR3 is given with its conserved first and last residue. A D gene is named only where the DNA matches it firmly. Size is stated for part of the rows, as once, few or many counts, or as a class when the clone is expanded.

CASSRGKFKGPGLAEFEQFF TGCGCCAGCAGCCGCGGAAAATTTAAGGGTCCGGGACTAGCCGAGTTTGAGCAGTTCTTC TRBD2 TRBJ2-1 TRBV4-1 - 20
CASSSDREKAQPQHF TGTGCCAGCAGCAGCGACAGGGAAAAGGCTCAGCCCCAGCATTTT TRBD1 TRBJ1-5 TRBV6-5 - 15
CASSSGRRGLVGGYTF TGCGCCAGCAGCTCCGGTCGGAGGGGGCTGGTAGGTGGCTACACCTTC TRBD1 TRBJ1-2 TRBV5-1 - 16
CASSFGQNLEKLFF TGTGCCAGCAGTTTCGGACAAAACCTCGAAAAACTGTTTTTT - TRBJ1-4 TRBV28 - 14
CASRDRAGEKLFF TGTGCCAGCCGGGACAGGGCGGGGGAAAAACTGTTTTTT TRBD1 TRBJ1-4 TRBV18 - 13
CAISEVMAPYTQYF TGTGCCATCAGTGAAGTTATGGCCCCTTATACGCAGTATTTT - TRBJ2-3 TRBV10-3 - 14
CASSPELAGEQYF TGTGCCAGCTCACCTGAACTAGCGGGCGAGCAGTACTTC TRBD2 TRBJ2-7 TRBV18 - 13
CASSAKGGAASTDTQYF TGTGCCAGCAGCGCAAAAGGTGGGGCGGCCAGCACAGATACGCAGTATTTT - TRBJ2-3 TRBV7-3 - 17
CASSDPRGDHYGYTF TGTGCCAGTAGTGACCCTCGCGGGGATCACTATGGCTACACCTTC - TRBJ1-2 TRBV19 - 15
CASWGRANYGYTF TGTGCCTCCTGGGGCAGGGCTAACTATGGCTACACCTTC - TRBJ1-2 TRBV19 few 13
CATRDRVFYNEQFF TGTGCCACTCGAGACAGGGTGTTCTACAATGAGCAGTTCTTC TRBD1 TRBJ2-1 TRBV19 - 14
CASSANSGGFPYEQYF TGTGCCAGCAGTGCGAATAGCGGGGGCTTCCCCTACGAGCAGTACTTC TRBD2 TRBJ2-7 TRBV6-1 - 16
CASWGSGARTDTQYF TGTGCCAGTTGGGGTAGCGGGGCCCGCACAGATACGCAGTATTTT TRBD2 TRBJ2-3 TRBV19 few 15
CASSQSGGTEAFF TGTGCCAGCAGCCAGTCAGGGGGCACTGAAGCTTTCTTT TRBD1 TRBJ1-1 TRBV3-1/TRBV3-2 few 13
CAWRSWGVDYGYTF TGTGCCTGGAGGTCTTGGGGGGTGGACTATGGCTACACCTTC - TRBJ1-2 TRBV30 - 14
CSAGFSSGTYNEQFF TGCAGCGCTGGTTTTAGTAGCGGGACCTACAATGAGCAGTTCTTC TRBD2 TRBJ2-1 TRBV29-1 - 15
CASSNQDSSGNTIYF TGTGCCAGTAGTAACCAGGACTCGTCTGGAAACACCATATATTTT - TRBJ1-3 TRBV19 - 15
CASSIQLAVGEQYF TGTGCCAGTAGTATCCAACTAGCGGTGGGCGAGCAGTACTTC TRBD2 TRBJ2-7 TRBV19 once 14
CASSRMGGATNEKLFF TGTGCCAGCAGTCGAATGGGGGGGGCAACTAATGAAAAACTGTTTTTT - TRBJ1-4 TRBV3-1/TRBV3-2 - 16
CASSPLPGDEQYF TGTGCCAGCTCACCTCTGCCAGGGGACGAGCAGTACTTC - TRBJ2-7 TRBV18 - 13
CASSTPTEYEAFF TGTGCCAGCAGTACCCCCACGGAGTATGAAGCTTTCTTT - TRBJ1-1 TRBV6-1 - 13
CATSRSTGLWEKLFF TGTGCCACCAGCAGATCAACAGGGTTATGGGAAAAACTGTTTTTT - TRBJ1-4 TRBV15 - 15
CASSWGGLTDTQYF TGCGCCAGCAGCTGGGGGGGCCTTACAGATACGCAGTATTTT - TRBJ2-3 TRBV5-1 - 14
CASSQAGWETQYF TGTGCCAGCAGCCAAGCAGGGTGGGAGACCCAGTACTTC - TRBJ2-5 TRBV3-1/TRBV3-2 - 13
CASSTLAGGPYNEQFF TGTGCCAGTAGTACTTTAGCGGGAGGACCTTACAATGAGCAGTTCTTC TRBD2 TRBJ2-1 TRBV19 - 16
CASSESRNQPQHF TGTGCCAGCAGTGAGTCCCGCAATCAGCCCCAGCATTTT - TRBJ1-5 TRBV27 many 13
CASSIGGRDTEAFF TGTGCCAGTAGTATAGGGGGCAGGGACACTGAAGCTTTCTTT - TRBJ1-1 TRBV19 - 14
CASSLRDRGTEQYF TGCGCCAGCAGCCTCCGGGACAGGGGTACCGAGCAGTACTTC TRBD1 TRBJ2-7 TRBV5-1 - 14
CAWSLYRGETQYF TGTGCCTGGAGCCTGTACAGGGGGGAGACCCAGTACTTC TRBD1 TRBJ2-5 TRBV30 - 13